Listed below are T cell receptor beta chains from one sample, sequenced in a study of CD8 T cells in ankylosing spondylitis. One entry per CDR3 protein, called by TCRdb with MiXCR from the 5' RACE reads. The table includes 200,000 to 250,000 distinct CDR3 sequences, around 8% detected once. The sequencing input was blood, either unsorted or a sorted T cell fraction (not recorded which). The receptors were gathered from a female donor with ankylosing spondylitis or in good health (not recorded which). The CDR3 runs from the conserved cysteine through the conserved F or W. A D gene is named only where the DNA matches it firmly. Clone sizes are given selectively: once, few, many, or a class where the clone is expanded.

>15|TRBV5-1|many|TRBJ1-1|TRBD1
TGCGCCAGCAGCTTCCAGGGGGCGCCGAACACTGAAGCTTTCTTT
CASSFQGAPNTEAFF
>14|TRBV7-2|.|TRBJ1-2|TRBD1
TGTGCCAGCAGCCGGACAGGCCTAAACTATGGCTACACCTTC
CASSRTGLNYGYTF
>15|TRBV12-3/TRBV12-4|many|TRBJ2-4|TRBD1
TGTGCCAGCAGTCCCGCCAGGGACAGGGAAAACATTCAGTACTTC
CASSPARDRENIQYF
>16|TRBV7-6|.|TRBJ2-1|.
TGTGCCAGCAGCCTAAAGAGGCTAGCTCCAAACAATGAGCAGTTCTTC
CASSLKRLAPNNEQFF
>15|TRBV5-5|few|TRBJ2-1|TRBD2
TGTGCCAGCAGCTTGGGGCTAGCGGGAGCAGGCGAGCAGTTCTTC
CASSLGLAGAGEQFF
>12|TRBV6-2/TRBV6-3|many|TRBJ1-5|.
TGTGCCAGCAGTTACGGGGGCGGGCCCCAGCATTTT
CASSYGGGPQHF
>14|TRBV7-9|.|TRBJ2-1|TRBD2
TGTGCCAGCAGCCTTAGCGGGAGCGGGAATGAGCAGTTCTTC
CASSLSGSGNEQFF
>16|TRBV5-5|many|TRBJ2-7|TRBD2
TGTGCCAGCAGCTTGATTGGACTAGCGGCTGTTGAAGAGCAGTACTTC
CASSLIGLAAVEEQYF
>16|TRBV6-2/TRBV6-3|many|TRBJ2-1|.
TGTGCCAGCAGTTACGTTGGTGATAGCTCCTACAATGAGCAGTTCTTC
CASSYVGDSSYNEQFF
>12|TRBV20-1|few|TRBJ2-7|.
TGCAGTGCTAGAGCGGGAACCTACGAGCAGTACTTC
CSARAGTYEQYF
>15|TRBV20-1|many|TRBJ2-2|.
TGCAGTGCTAGGCCCGCTCAGGAGAACACCGGGGAGCTGTTTTTT
CSARPAQENTGELFF
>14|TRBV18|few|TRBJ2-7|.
TGTGCCAGCTCAGCTGAGGGTCCGGCCTACGAGCAGTACTTC
CASSAEGPAYEQYF
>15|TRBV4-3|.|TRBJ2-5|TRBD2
TGCGCCAGCAGCCAAGGGGTACTAGCGAAAGAGACCCAGTACTTC
CASSQGVLAKETQYF
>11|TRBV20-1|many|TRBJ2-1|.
TGCAGTGCTCTCCAGTACAATGAGCAGTTCTTC
CSALQYNEQFF
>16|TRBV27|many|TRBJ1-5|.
TGTGCCAGCAGCCTTAGGGCGGGGAATAGCAATCAGCCCCAGCATTTT
CASSLRAGNSNQPQHF
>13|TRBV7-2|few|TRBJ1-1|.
TGTGCCAGCAGCCCAATCATCAACACTGAAGCTTTCTTT
CASSPIINTEAFF
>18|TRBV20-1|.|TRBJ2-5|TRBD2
TGCAGTGCTAGAGATCAGTCTAGCGGGAGGGTCAGGATGGGGACCCAGTACTTC
CSARDQSSGRVRMGTQYF
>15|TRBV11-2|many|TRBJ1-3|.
TGTGCCAGCAGTCTAATCCGGGGATCTGGAAACACCATATATTTT
CASSLIRGSGNTIYF
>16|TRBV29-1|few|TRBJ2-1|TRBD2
TGCAGCGTTGAGCAGGGACTAGCGGGAGAGGGGAATGAGCAGTTCTTC
CSVEQGLAGEGNEQFF
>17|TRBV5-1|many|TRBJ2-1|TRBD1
TGCGCCAGCAGCTTCTCCCTACGTAGACAGGGCTGGAATGAGCAGTTCTTC
CASSFSLRRQGWNEQFF
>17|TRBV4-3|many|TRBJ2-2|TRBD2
TGCGCCAGCAGCCAAGATGTCCTAGCGGGAGGGCCAGGGGAGCTGTTTTTT
CASSQDVLAGGPGELFF
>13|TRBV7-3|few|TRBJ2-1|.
TGTGCCAGCAGCTTAGGGGCTCACAATGAGCAGTTCTTC
CASSLGAHNEQFF
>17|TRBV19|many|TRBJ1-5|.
TGTGCCAGTAGGAGGGGACTCCAGGGAGAGGGCAATCAGCCCCAGCATTTT
CASRRGLQGEGNQPQHF
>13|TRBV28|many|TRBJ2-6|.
TGTGCCACCGCAATCTCTGGGGCCAACGTCCTGACTTTC
CATAISGANVLTF
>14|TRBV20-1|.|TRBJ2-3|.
TGCAGTGCTGGCCAGTGGGGTAGCACAGATACGCAGTATTTT
CSAGQWGSTDTQYF
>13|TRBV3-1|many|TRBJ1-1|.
TGTGCCAGCAGCCTAGAGTGGGGAACTGAAGCTTTCTTT
CASSLEWGTEAFF
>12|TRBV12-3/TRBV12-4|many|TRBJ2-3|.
TGTGCCAGCAGCGGGCCGAGGGATACGCAGTATTTT
CASSGPRDTQYF
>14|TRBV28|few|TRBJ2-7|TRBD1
TGTGCCAGCATCGCCGGGACAGGGGTCCACGAGCAGTACTTC
CASIAGTGVHEQYF
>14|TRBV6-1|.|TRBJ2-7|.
TGTGCCAGCAGTGAACAGGGGGGACCCCACGAGCAGTACTTC
CASSEQGGPHEQYF
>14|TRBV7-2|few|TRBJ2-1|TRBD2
TGTGCCAGCAGCTCAGGACTAGCGAGAAGTGAGCAGTTCTTC
CASSSGLARSEQFF
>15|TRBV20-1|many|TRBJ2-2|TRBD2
TGCAGTGCCCACCGGACTAGCGGGAACACCGGGGAGCTGTTTTTT
CSAHRTSGNTGELFF
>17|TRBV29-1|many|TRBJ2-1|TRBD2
TGCAGCGTTGATGGGCTAGCGGGAGGGTTTCTCGACAATGAGCAGTTCTTC
CSVDGLAGGFLDNEQFF
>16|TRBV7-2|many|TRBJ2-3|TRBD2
TGTGCCAGCTGCGAACTAGCGGGAGGGAGCACAGATACGCAGTATTTT
CASCELAGGSTDTQYF
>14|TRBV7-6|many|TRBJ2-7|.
TGTGCCAGCAGCTTACAGGAGTCCTCCTACGAGCAGTACTTC
CASSLQESSYEQYF
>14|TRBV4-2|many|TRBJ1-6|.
TGTGCCAGCAGCCAAGAACAGGTTAATTCACCCCTCCACTTT
CASSQEQVNSPLHF
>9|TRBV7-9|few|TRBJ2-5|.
TGTGCCAGCAGCTTAAGGCGGGACTTC
CASSLRRDF
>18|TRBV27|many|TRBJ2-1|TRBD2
TGTGCCAGCAGTTTCCCCACTAGCGGGAGTAGGACCTACAATGAGCAGTTCTTC
CASSFPTSGSRTYNEQFF
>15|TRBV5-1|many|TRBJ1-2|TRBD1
TGCGCCAGCAGCTTGGACGACAGGGGCTCAAGAGGCTACACCTTC
CASSLDDRGSRGYTF
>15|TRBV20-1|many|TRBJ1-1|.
TGCAGTGCTAGAGGCGGGGAACAGGTGAACACTGAAGCTTTCTTT
CSARGGEQVNTEAFF
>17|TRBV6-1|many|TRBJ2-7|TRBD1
TGTGCCAGCAGCCGGGACAGGCCTAGTGTGGGGGACTACGAGCAGTACTTC
CASSRDRPSVGDYEQYF
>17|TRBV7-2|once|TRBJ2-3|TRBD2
TGTGCCAGCAGCCTCTGGGGGAGTCTAGCGGGGGCAGATACGCAGTATTTT
CASSLWGSLAGADTQYF
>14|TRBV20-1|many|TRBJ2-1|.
TGCAGTAACGCCGGGAGCGCCTCCTACAATGAGCAGTTCTTC
CSNAGSASYNEQFF